Below are 23 T cell receptor beta chains sequenced from a single sample in a study of T-cell reconstitution after alpha-beta-depleted transplantation in children. Unique molecular identifiers were incorporated when the TCRbeta library was constructed. TCRdb called the PCR reads again in MiXCR, with one record for every CDR3 protein. Of about 500,000 distinct CDR3 sequences listed, approximately 32% were seen once; the top ten hold under 3%. Material: PBMCs from the stem cell graft donor, obtained from the stem cell graft. These receptor sequences come from a human donor who donated a stem cell graft to a child with aplastic anemia.

J is TRBJ2-6 and V is TRBV6-1; TRBD1 might be the D (6 bases). There are 16 residues in the CDR3. Trimming took off 6 bases at V and 2 bases at J, with 14 bases between the two ends. CDR1 and CDR2 from the germline V gene are MNHNS and SASEGT. The CDR3 DNA reads TGTGCCAGCAGCGAAACAGGGCTGGCTGGGGCCAACGTCCTGACTTTC. As protein: CASSETGLAGANVLTF.

This clonotype was detected only a few times. This chain joins TRBV10-3 and TRBJ1-1; TRBD1 matches 7 bases. The germline V gene encodes CDR1 ENHRY and CDR2 SYGVKD. The CDR3 spans 15 residues. The V gene end was trimmed by 2 bases and the J gene end by 6 bases; junction bases not matched to a gene: 9. DNA for the CDR3: TGTGCCATCAGTGAGATCGGGACAGTTGTCGCTGAAGCTTTCTTT. Amino acids: CAISEIGTVVAEAFF.

In its sample, this clonotype was seen a few times. The chain links TRBV6-1 to TRBJ2-3; D perhaps matches TRBD1 (5 bases). Germline V CDR1 and CDR2: MNHNS, SASEGT. The CDR3 is 14 residues long. The germline V and J ends were trimmed by 10 bases and 3 bases, with 17 bases remaining between them. This CDR3 is CATLGQGRTDTQYF. In DNA form, the CDR3 reads TGTGCCACGCTGGGGCAGGGCAGGACAGATACGCAGTATTTT.

A few counts support this clonotype. CDR3 loop: CASSNTLGGNTEAFF. In DNA form, the CDR3 reads TGTGCCAGCAGCAACACCCTTGGGGGGAACACTGAAGCTTTCTTT. V is TRBV7-8 and J is TRBJ1-1; D possibly corresponds to TRBD1 (5 bases). The V end lost 5 bases, the J end lost 1 base, and 14 bases lay between the germline ends. Germline V gives CDR1 SGHVS, CDR2 FQNEAQ. The CDR3 contains 15 residues.

This clonotype was seen only a few times. V gene TRBV7-3 combines with J gene TRBJ2-7; 7 bases fit TRBD2. Germline values: CDR1 SGHTA, CDR2 FQGTGA. The CDR3 sequence is 15 residues long. The J segment lost 2 bases and the V segment lost 1 base, leaving 5 bases of the junction unmatched. The CDR3 sequence: CASSLNPSGPYEQYF. CDR3 sequence (DNA): TGTGCCAGCAGCTTAAATCCTAGCGGACCCTACGAGCAGTACTTC. Complete variable domain (other parts from reference TRBV7-3 and TRBJ2-7): GAGVSQTPSNKVTEKGKYVELRCDPISGHTALYWYRQSLGQGPEFLIYFQGTGAADDSGLPNDRFFAVRPEGSVSTLKIQRTERGDSAVYLCASSLNPSGPYEQYFGPGTRLTVT.

In DNA form, the CDR3 reads TGTGCCAGCAGTGAATGGGAAAGCGGGAGTGCCTCCTACAATGAGCAGTTCTTC. This translates into CASSEWESGSASYNEQFF. The chain carries TRBV25-1 and TRBJ2-1, with 8 bases matching TRBD2. Germline CDR1 MGHDK, CDR2 SYGVNS. The CDR3 contains 18 residues. V shed 1 base and J 0 bases; nucleotides not matched to a gene: 8.

The chain has TRBV15 and TRBJ1-4; 9 bases map to TRBD1. The CDR3 consists of 15 residues. V trimming: 5 bases; J trimming: 7 bases; junction bases outside the gene matches: 8. Germline CDR1 and CDR2: LNHNV and YYDKDF (reference sequence). This CDR3 reads CATSGTGRVGEKLFF. The CDR3 nucleotides read TGTGCCACCAGCGGGACAGGGAGGGTCGGTGAAAAACTGTTTTTT.

V and J are TRBV7-9 and TRBJ1-4; 7 bases fit TRBD1. Per the germline V gene, CDR1 is SEHNR and CDR2 is FQNEAQ (reference sequence). The V gene end was trimmed by 1 base and the J gene end by 2 bases; junction bases not matched to a gene: 1. The CDR3 contains 15 residues. The CDR3 here is CASSLETGTNEKLFF. The DNA of the CDR3 is TGTGCCAGCAGCTTAGAGACAGGGACTAATGAAAAACTGTTTTTT.

This sequence joins TRBV7-2 and TRBJ2-7; 12 bases line up with TRBD2. The germline V gene has CDR1 SGHTA and CDR2 FQGNSA. The J segment lost 7 bases and the V segment lost 6 bases, leaving 16 bases of the junction unmatched. The CDR3 has 17 amino acids. CDR3 protein: CASSPPGLAGGTGEQYF. The CDR3 region has the DNA TGTGCCAGCAGTCCGCCGGGGCTAGCGGGAGGGACAGGGGAGCAGTACTTC.

The rearrangement uses TRBV29-1 and TRBJ2-1, with D possibly being TRBD2 (6 bases). This CDR3 region has 11 residues. Germline V gene data show CDR1 as SQVTM and CDR2 as ANQGSEA. The V end was cut by 7 bases, the J end by 12 bases, with 16 bases between. The CDR3 loop is CSGLIRDSQFF. The CDR3 bases are TGCAGCGGCCTAATTCGGGACTCGCAGTTCTTC.

The gene calls are TRBV4-3 and TRBJ2-1; 9 nucleotides align to TRBD2. V gave up 0 bases and J gave up 7 bases; unmatched junction bases: 7. Looked up from germline, CDR1 is LGHNA and CDR2 is YSLEER. The CDR3 length is 16 residues. The chain's CDR3 is CASSQESSGRFNEQFF. In nucleotides, the CDR3 is TGCGCCAGCAGCCAAGAGTCCAGCGGGAGGTTTAATGAGCAGTTCTTC.

The V and J genes are TRBV29-1 and TRBJ2-5; 9 bases match TRBD1. CDR3 length: 13 residues. Unmatched junction bases numbered 3, after V lost 3 bases and J lost 4 bases. In germline, CDR1 is SQVTM, CDR2 ANQGSEA. The CDR3 loop is CSVDSTGGETQYF. CDR3 bases: TGCAGCGTTGATTCGACAGGGGGAGAGACCCAGTACTTC.

The chain has TRBV20-1 and TRBJ2-1, with D possibly being TRBD1 (6 bases). The CDR3 runs to 15 residues. V gave up 5 bases and J gave up 4 bases, with 18 bases separating them. Germline-derived CDR1 and CDR2 are DFQATT and SNEGSKA (reference sequence). The chain's CDR3 is CSAPRSQGLYNEQFF. The CDR3 DNA reads TGCAGTGCTCCCCGTTCCCAGGGGCTTTACAATGAGCAGTTCTTC.

This clonotype was counted a few times. CDR3 protein: CASSPRDSVQYEQYV. In DNA, the CDR3 is TGTGCCAGCTCACCCCGGGACAGCGTCCAATACGAGCAGTACGTC. The J gene is TRBJ2-7, the V gene TRBV18; 7 nucleotides line up with TRBD1. Germline CDR1 reads KGHSH; CDR2 reads LQKENI. Trimming removed 3 bases from V and 4 bases from J; junction bases left unmatched: 9. The length of the CDR3 is 15 residues.

The sample holds many counts of this clonotype. CDR3 sequence (DNA): TGCAGTGCTAGTGGGAGGGTGGGCACAGATACGCAGTATTTT. Residues: CSASGRVGTDTQYF. The rearrangement links TRBV20-1 to TRBJ2-3; 7 bases align to TRBD2. Per the germline V gene, CDR1 is DFQATT and CDR2 is SNEGSKA (reference sequence). Unmatched junction bases numbered 4, after V lost 3 bases and J lost 1 base. The CDR3 is made up of 14 amino acids.

This clonotype was seen more than once but under ten times. The V call is TRBV24-1, the J call TRBJ2-7; 10 bases are shared with TRBD2. With V trimmed by 3 bases and J by 3 bases, 13 bases remained unmatched. Germline CDR1 is KGHDR and CDR2 is SFDVKD. CDR3 size: 18 residues. Written as DNA, the CDR3 is TGTGCCACCAGTGATGACGACACCGGGACTAGCGCGTGCTACGAGCAGTACGTC. This sequence encodes CATSDDDTGTSACYEQYV.

There are a few counts of this clonotype. The chain links TRBV6-5 to TRBJ2-3; perhaps D is TRBD1 or TRBD2 (7 bases each). The ends were cut back, 0 bases at V and 6 bases at J, with 13 bases in the middle. The length of the CDR3 is 15 residues. CDR1 and CDR2 (germline): MNHEY, SVGAGI. In DNA form, the CDR3 reads TGTGCCAGCAGTTACTCAGCAGGGGGGGTGGATACGCAGTATTTT. It encodes CASSYSAGGVDTQYF.

The gene calls are TRBV12-3 or TRBV12-4 and TRBJ1-2; a weak D match, TRBD1 (6 bases). The V gene lost 9 bases and the J gene lost 3 bases, with 14 bases spanning the gap. The CDR3 has 13 residues. The CDR3 DNA follows: TGTGCCAGTTCGGACAGCAACTACTATGGCTACACCTTC. Residues: CASSDSNYYGYTF.

The chain has TRBV19 and TRBJ1-5, with 9 bases fitting TRBD1. Germline assignment: CDR1 LNHDA and CDR2 SQIVND (reference sequence). This CDR3 is 16 amino acids long. Trimming removed 7 bases from V and 1 base from J; junction bases left unmatched: 8. For the CDR3, the DNA is TGTGCCAGTAACTTGGGACAGGGACGGAGCAATCAGCCCCAGCATTTT. Its protein is CASNLGQGRSNQPQHF.

This clonotype has just a few counts. The chain is built from TRBV12-3 or TRBV12-4 and TRBJ2-1; TRBD2 agrees at 7 bases. The CDR3 loop spans 14 amino acids. With 3 bases clipped from V and 7 bases from J, the junction kept 6 bases outside the gene matches. The CDR3, as DNA: TGTGCCAGCAGTTTTGGCGGGGGATTGAATGAGCAGTTCTTC. Protein product: CASSFGGGLNEQFF.

The chain employs TRBV6-1 and TRBJ2-5, with D unclear. The CDR3 extends over 14 amino acids. From germline, CDR1 is MNHNS and CDR2 SASEGT. V lost 4 bases, J lost 7 bases, and 16 bases lay in between. For the CDR3, the DNA is TGTGCCAGCAGTGCACCCGGAAGCCTTCGGACCCAGTACTTC. It yields the protein CASSAPGSLRTQYF.

This clonotype was counted a few times. The rearrangement uses TRBV10-3 and TRBJ2-1; 7 positions match TRBD2. The CDR3 totals 16 residues. Per germline, CDR1 ENHRY and CDR2 SYGVKD. V shed 6 bases, J shed 0 bases, and the junction held 8 bases outside the gene matches. The chain's CDR3 is CAISKLAQSSYNEQFF. The CDR3 DNA follows: TGTGCCATCAGCAAACTAGCGCAAAGCTCCTACAATGAGCAGTTCTTC.

The V gene is TRBV6-5, the J gene TRBJ1-1, with D hard to call. The germline V and J ends were trimmed by 0 bases and 5 bases, with 7 bases remaining between them. Germline lookup yields CDR1 MNHEY and CDR2 SVGAGI. CDR3 size: 13 residues. CDR3 DNA sequence: TGTGCCAGCAGTTACTCGAGTAGGACTGAAGCTTTCTTT. Protein: CASSYSSRTEAFF.